The 22 T cell receptor beta chains listed next were all sequenced from one sample in a study of CD8+ T cells in alopecia areata. Sequencing used cDNA as its template, made by extracting RNA and reverse transcribing it. Sequencing was performed with immunoSEQ multiplex PCR; in TCRdb, only in-frame clones are kept and a portion is missing. The sample contains approximately 280,000 clones, roughly 60% of which appear only once. Treatment: oral pan-JAK inhibitor, 5-10 mg twice daily. The material sequenced was CD4+ T cells sorted from blood, taken at week 24, from a patient treated with tofacitinib. The receptors originated from a human donor with alopecia areata.

The chain links TRBV5-1 to TRBJ2-5; D not certain. Trimming removed 0 bases at V and 4 bases at J, with 13 bases between. The CDR3 consists of 15 residues. In germline, CDR1 is SGHRS, CDR2 YFSETQ. The CDR3 coding sequence is TGCGCCAGCAGCTTGGCCGACATGTCTAGAGAGACCCAGTACTTC. It is translated as CASSLADMSRETQYF.

The V gene is TRBV7-2, the J gene TRBJ2-2; tentatively, D is TRBD1 (5 bases). Trimming cost V 5 bases and J 2 bases, with 12 bases left between them. The V gene's germline CDR1 is SGHTA and CDR2 FQGNSA. The CDR3 totals 15 residues. The CDR3 DNA is TGTGCCAGCAGCCCAGGGTTGCTTAACACCGGGGAGCTGTTTTTT. Its translation is CASSPGLLNTGELFF.

This chain joins TRBV19 and TRBJ2-5, with 7 bases matching TRBD2. CDR1 and CDR2 (germline): LNHDA, SQIVND (reference sequence). The CDR3 consists of 14 residues. The J segment lost 5 bases and the V segment lost 8 bases, leaving 11 bases of the junction unmatched. CDR3 residues: CASSGVAGRETQYF. CDR3 sequence (DNA): TGTGCCAGTTCGGGAGTAGCGGGTAGGGAGACCCAGTACTTC.

This rearrangement joins TRBV5-1 to TRBJ2-5; 7 bases match TRBD1. V lost 4 bases and J lost 5; bases outside the gene matches: 8. The CDR3 is made up of 14 amino acids. From germline, CDR1 is SGHRS and CDR2 YFSETQ. The CDR3 region is CASSPGQLLETQYF. Here the CDR3 DNA reads TGCGCCAGCAGCCCGGGACAGCTACTCGAGACCCAGTACTTC.

This clone was seen only a few times. V is TRBV6-5 and J is TRBJ2-1, with 7 bases aligning to TRBD2. After removal of 5 bases from V and 6 bases from J, the junction contained 10 bases not matched to a gene. CDR1 and CDR2 from the germline V gene are MNHEY and SVGAGI. The CDR3 contains 15 residues. The chain's CDR3 is CASSPRGVSPNEQFF. The DNA for the CDR3 is TGTGCCAGCAGTCCCCGGGGGGTCTCCCCCAATGAGCAGTTCTTC.

In this sample, this clone turned up a few times. The CDR3 reads CASPTIWDRIRNSNQPQHF. DNA for the CDR3: TGCGCCAGCCCCACAATATGGGACAGGATACGGAATAGCAATCAGCCCCAGCATTTT. V usage is TRBV23-1 and J usage is TRBJ1-5, with 8 bases matching TRBD1. TRBV23-1 is designated an ORF whose function remains uncertain. Trimming cost V 8 bases and J 0 bases; bases outside gene matches: 18. This CDR3 is 19 amino acids long.

The J gene is TRBJ1-1, the V gene TRBV9, with D uncertain. The CDR3 length is 13 residues. CDR1 is SGDLS, CDR2 YYNGEE, per germline. Trimming cost V 4 bases and J 3 bases, with 10 bases left between them. The CDR3 sequence is CASSNERYTEAFF. DNA of the CDR3: TGTGCCAGCAGCAACGAAAGATACACTGAAGCTTTCTTT.

This clone has just a few counts. V is TRBV6-1 and J is TRBJ2-1; D is unresolved. Trimming took off 6 bases at V and 11 bases at J, with 8 bases between the two ends. The CDR3 length is 10 residues. Germline V lookup: CDR1 MNHNS, CDR2 SASEGT. CDR3 sequence: CASRFEKQFF. DNA for the CDR3: TGTGCCAGCAGGTTCGAGAAGCAGTTCTTC.

The chain is built from TRBV6-5 and TRBJ2-5; 11 bases agree with TRBD2. Trimming at V came to 8 bases and at J to 2 bases, leaving 4 bases not matched to a gene. Germline V gives CDR1 MNHEY, CDR2 SVGAGI. This CDR3 is 14 amino acids long. The CDR3 reads CASGSGGVQETQYF. The CDR3 DNA reads as TGTGCCAGCGGTAGCGGGGGGGTTCAAGAGACCCAGTACTTC.

This clone was seen a few times. The CDR3 loop reads CASSTRDSRRANEKLFF. The CDR3 DNA reads TGTGCCAGCAGTACGAGGGACAGTCGACGGGCTAATGAAAAACTGTTTTTT. This chain uses TRBV27 with TRBJ1-4, with 7 bases matching TRBD1. V was pared by 5 bases and J by 3 bases, with 12 bases of the junction left unmatched. Germline loops: CDR1 MNHEY, CDR2 SMNVEV (reference sequence). The CDR3 has 17 amino acids.

This clone was detected once. The chain uses TRBV7-9 and TRBJ1-1; weak D call: TRBD1 (5 bases). This CDR3 has 11 residues. Trimming removed 6 bases from V and 7 bases from J, with 9 bases in between. CDR1 is SEHNR and CDR2 is FQNEAQ in the germline V gene (reference sequence). The CDR3 nucleotides read TGTGCCAGCAGTTTTGGGGGTGAAGCTTTCTTT. It is translated as CASSFGGEAFF.

DNA for the CDR3: TGCAGCGTTGAGCAGGGGCAGGGAAATGGCTACACCTTC. It yields the protein CSVEQGQGNGYTF. The chain carries TRBV29-1 and TRBJ1-2, with D perhaps matching TRBD1 (6 bases). CDR3 length equals 13 residues. V lost 3 bases, J lost 6 bases, and 14 bases lay in between. The germline V gene has CDR1 SQVTM and CDR2 ANQGSEA.

The gene calls are TRBV4-3 and TRBJ2-1; the match to TRBD2 covers 9 bases. The CDR3 has 19 amino acids. In germline, CDR1 is LGHNA, CDR2 YSLEER. V lost 3 bases and J lost 9; bases outside the gene matches: 21. The CDR3 region is CASSHKNLRGTSLGAEQFF. CDR3 sequence (DNA): TGCGCCAGCAGCCATAAAAACCTCCGCGGGACTAGCCTCGGGGCTGAGCAGTTCTTC.

V gene TRBV2 combines with J gene TRBJ1-5; tentatively, D is TRBD1 (6 bases). V shed 5 bases and J shed 5 bases, with 13 bases lying between them. Germline CDR1 SNHLY, CDR2 FYNNEI. The CDR3 extends over 14 amino acids. The CDR3 coding sequence is TGTGCCAGCAGTTTACAGGGACGGCATCAGCCCCAGCATTTT. Translated, it gives CASSLQGRHQPQHF. Drawing the rest from reference TRBV2 and TRBJ1-5, the complete variable domain is EPEVTQTPSHQVTQMGQEVILRCVPISNHLYFYWYRQILGQKVEFLVSFYNNEISEKSEIFDDQFSVERPDGSNFTLKIRSTKLEDSAMYFCASSLQGRHQPQHFGDGTRLSIL.

In its sample, this clone was seen a few times. This sequence joins TRBV23-1 and TRBJ1-2; D is unresolved. TRBV23-1 falls under the ORF class, with uncertain function. The CDR3 totals 15 residues. Trimming removed 0 bases at V and 6 bases at J, with 14 bases between. The CDR3 bases are TGCGCCAGCAGTCAATCTCGCCGGCATGCGGATGGCTACACCTTC. It is translated as CASSQSRRHADGYTF.

Remarks on this clone: The sample holds other DNA sequences that translate to the same CDR3. This sequence joins TRBV9 and TRBJ2-5, with TRBD2 matching 10 bases. The junction had 3 bases not matched to a gene; V was cut back by 0 bases and J by 1 base. Germline V lookup: CDR1 SGDLS, CDR2 YYNGEE. The CDR3 loop spans 16 amino acids. The chain's CDR3 is CASSVGLAGAQETQYF. In DNA form, the CDR3 reads TGTGCCAGCAGCGTAGGGCTAGCGGGAGCCCAAGAGACCCAGTACTTC.

This rearrangement joins TRBV29-1 to TRBJ2-7, with 10 positions matching TRBD1. V was clipped by 1 base and J by 3 bases; unmatched bases: 9. Looked up from germline, CDR1 is SQVTM and CDR2 is ANQGSEA. The CDR3 loop spans 16 amino acids. The CDR3 here is CSVEGGGQGTHYEQYF. CDR3 coding DNA: TGCAGCGTTGAAGGAGGGGGACAGGGGACCCACTACGAGCAGTACTTC.

This clone was observed a few times. The rearrangement uses TRBV18 and TRBJ1-4; possibly TRBD1 for D (6 bases). The CDR3 contains 13 residues. CDR1 is KGHSH, CDR2 LQKENI, per germline. V lost 1 base to trimming and J lost 8 bases, with 8 bases between them. This CDR3 is CASSPRQEEKLFF. The CDR3, as DNA: TGTGCCAGCTCACCACGACAGGAGGAAAAACTGTTTTTT. The whole variable domain, filled in from reference TRBV18 and TRBJ1-4, reads NAGVMQNPRHLVRRRGQEARLRCSPMKGHSHVYWYRQLPEEGLKFMVYLQKENIIDESGMPKERFSAEFPKEGPSILRIQQVVRGDSAAYFCASSPRQEEKLFFGSGTQLSVL.

V and J are TRBV15 and TRBJ2-7; D is perhaps TRBD2 (6 bases). The germline gives CDR1 LNHNV, CDR2 YYDKDF (reference sequence). The CDR3 covers 15 residues. Between the trimmed V and J ends, which lost 1 base and 5 bases, there was a span of 15 bases. CDR3 in DNA: TGTGCCACCAGCAGAGTCAAAAATGGAGGGAACGAGCAGTACTTC. Translation: CATSRVKNGGNEQYF. Supplemented by reference TRBV15 and TRBJ2-7, the full variable domain reads DAMVIQNPRYQVTQFGKPVTLSCSQTLNHNVMYWYQQKSSQAPKLLFHYYDKDFNNEADTPDNFQSRRPNTSFCFLDIRSPGLGDTAMYLCATSRVKNGGNEQYFGPGTRLTVT.

The chain recombines TRBV9 with TRBJ1-2, with D unresolved. The CDR3 totals 13 residues. V was pared by 4 bases and J by 4 bases, with 11 bases between. The germline gives CDR1 SGDLS, CDR2 YYNGEE. CDR3 bases: TGTGCCAGCAGCCCCCTCCGCAGCTATGGCTACACCTTC. This translates into CASSPLRSYGYTF.

The chain recombines TRBV30 with TRBJ1-2; 7 bases align to TRBD1. J was trimmed by 4 bases and V by 0 bases; bases with no gene match: 17. The germline gives CDR1 GTSNPN, CDR2 SVGIG (reference sequence). The CDR3 extends over 18 amino acids. As DNA, the CDR3 is TGTGCCTGGAGTGTACCGACAGGGCGAGACTATCGGGGCTATGGCTACACCTTC. Translation: CAWSVPTGRDYRGYGYTF. The full variable domain, rest sourced from reference TRBV30 and TRBJ1-2, is SQTIHQWPATLVQPVGSPLSLECTVEGTSNPNLYWYRQAAGRGLQLLFYSVGIGQISSEVPQNLSASRPQDRQFILSSKKLLLSDSGFYLCAWSVPTGRDYRGYGYTFGSGTRLTVV.

This chain uses TRBV19 with TRBJ2-5; 12 nucleotides match TRBD2. J was trimmed by 3 bases and V by 4 bases; bases with no gene match: 3. This CDR3 contains 15 residues. The V gene's germline CDR1 is LNHDA and CDR2 SQIVND (reference sequence). In nucleotides, the CDR3 is TGTGCCAGTAGTACTTGGACTAGCGGGGAAGAGACCCAGTACTTC. Residues: CASSTWTSGEETQYF.